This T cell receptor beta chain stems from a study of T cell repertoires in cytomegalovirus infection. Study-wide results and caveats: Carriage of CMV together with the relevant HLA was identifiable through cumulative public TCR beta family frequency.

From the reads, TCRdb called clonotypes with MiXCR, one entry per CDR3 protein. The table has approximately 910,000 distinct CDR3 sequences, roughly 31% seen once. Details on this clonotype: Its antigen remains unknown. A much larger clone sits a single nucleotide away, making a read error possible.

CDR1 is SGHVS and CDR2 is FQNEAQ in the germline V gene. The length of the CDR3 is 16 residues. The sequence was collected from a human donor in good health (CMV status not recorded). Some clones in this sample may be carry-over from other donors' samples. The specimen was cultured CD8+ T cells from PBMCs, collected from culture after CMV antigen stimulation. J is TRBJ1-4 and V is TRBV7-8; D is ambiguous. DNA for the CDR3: TGTGTCAGCAGCTTAAATAGGCCCCGGGCTAATGAAAAACTGTTTTTT. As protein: CVSSLNRPRANEKLFF.